What follows are 26 T cell receptor beta chains derived from one specimen sequenced in a study of T cells in Graves' hyperthyroidism and ophthalmopathy. Researchers took RNA transcripts and amplified the TCR beta CDR3 regions from them. First-round RT-PCR targeting the TCR CDR3 was performed with the HTBI primer set. Via MiXCR, TCRdb re-called the multiplex PCR reads, giving one row per CDR3 protein. The table lists approximately 600,000 distinct CDR3 sequences, around 15% of them singletons. The sample consisted of blood. These TCRs come from a woman in her 30s with Graves' hyperthyroidism.

Comments on this clonotype: At one boundary the junction diverges from the germline segment, which might be a read error. The chain recombines TRBV25-1 with TRBJ2-2; 7 nucleotides agree with TRBD1. This CDR3 is built from 15 residues. Germline-derived CDR1 and CDR2 are MGHDK and SYGVNS. CDR3 nucleotides: TGTACCAGCAGTGAATTAACAGGGGACACCGGGGAGCTGTTTTTT. Encoded protein: CTSSELTGDTGELFF.

This clonotype was recorded many times. V gene TRBV18 combines with J gene TRBJ1-2; D remains ambiguous. This CDR3 has 14 residues. V lost 6 bases and J 2 bases, leaving 13 bases between the germline ends. Germline V lookup: CDR1 KGHSH, CDR2 LQKENI. The CDR3 spells CASSVTDSNYGYTF. CDR3 nucleotide sequence: TGTGCCAGCTCCGTGACGGATTCAAACTATGGCTACACCTTC.

In its sample, this clonotype was seen a few times. The rearrangement links TRBV24-1 to TRBJ2-3; D perhaps matches TRBD2 (6 bases). CDR3 length: 16 amino acids. CDR1 is KGHDR, CDR2 SFDVKD, per germline. V lost 3 bases, J lost 1 base, and 13 bases lay in between. The DNA for the CDR3 is TGTGCCACCAGTGATCCCGGGGGTATGGGCACAGATACGCAGTATTTT. It yields the protein CATSDPGGMGTDTQYF.

This clonotype was counted between two and nine times. J is TRBJ1-1 and V is TRBV29-1; 7 bases fit TRBD1. This CDR3 spans 14 amino acids. CDR1 and CDR2 (germline): SQVTM, ANQGSEA. Germline trimming cut 4 bases from V and 3 bases from J; bases unmatched to any gene: 8. DNA for the CDR3: TGCAGCGTTGGGCAGGGGGTAAGGTACACTGAAGCTTTCTTT. This encodes CSVGQGVRYTEAFF. The whole variable domain, remainder taken from reference TRBV29-1 and TRBJ1-1, is SAVISQKPSRDICQRGTSLTIQCQVDSQVTMMFWYRQQPGQSLTLIATANQGSEATYESGFVIDKFPISRPNLTFSTLTVSNMSPEDSSIYLCSVGQGVRYTEAFFGQGTRLTVV.

The V gene is TRBV7-9, the J gene TRBJ2-7, with TRBD1 matching over 9 bases. The V gene's germline CDR1 is SEHNR and CDR2 FQNEAQ (reference sequence). This CDR3 spans 15 amino acids. Losses at the gene ends were 5 bases for V and 2 bases for J; bases not matched to a gene: 7. The CDR3 spells CASSPQGAGPYEQYF. The CDR3 DNA reads as TGTGCCAGCAGCCCACAGGGGGCAGGGCCCTACGAGCAGTACTTC.

The genes are TRBV6-5 and TRBJ2-1; 7 positions agree with TRBD2. V shed 0 bases and J 7 bases; nucleotides not matched to a gene: 27. Germline loops: CDR1 MNHEY, CDR2 SVGAGI. The CDR3 spans 22 residues. Written as DNA, the CDR3 is TGTGCCAGCAGTTACTCGGCAGAGGGCCTTAGGGTGGTAGGGAGGGGTAAGAATGAGCAGTTCTTC. Protein: CASSYSAEGLRVVGRGKNEQFF.

As concerns this clonotype: A clone one base away is much larger, so this may be a read error. This chain uses TRBV5-5 with TRBJ1-5; D gene ambiguous. CDR1 and CDR2 from the germline V gene are SGHKS and YYEKEE (reference sequence). V was cut by 4 bases and J by 3 bases, with 20 bases left in between. The CDR3 loop spans 17 amino acids. The CDR3 loop reads CASSGHAKTNPNQPQHF. CDR3 in DNA: TGTGCCAGCAGCGGTCACGCAAAAACTAATCCCAATCAGCCCCAGCATTTT. Filled out from reference TRBV5-5 and TRBJ1-5, the complete variable domain reads DAGVTQSPTHLIKTRGQQVTLRCSPISGHKSVSWYQQVLGQGPQFIFQYYEKEERGRGNFPDRFSARQFPNYSSELNVNALLLGDSALYLCASSGHAKTNPNQPQHFGDGTRLSIL.

There are many counts of this clonotype. V usage is TRBV27 and J usage is TRBJ1-6, with D perhaps TRBD1 (6 bases). V lost 5 bases and J lost 0, with 14 bases in between. CDR1 and CDR2 from the germline V gene are MNHEY and SMNVEV (reference sequence). The CDR3 covers 17 residues. The CDR3 DNA reads as TGTGCCAGCAGTCCGACTACGGACAGCTCCTATAATTCACCCCTCCACTTT. It translates to CASSPTTDSSYNSPLHF.

This clonotype was observed at least ten times. The chain uses TRBV28 and TRBJ1-3; 8 positions match TRBD1. The CDR3 runs to 16 residues. CDR1 and CDR2 from the germline V gene are MDHEN and SYDVKM. The V segment lost 7 bases and the J segment 0 bases; nucleotides outside the gene matches: 8. The CDR3 nucleotides read TGTGCCAGCACCCGGGACAGGCTACGCTCTGGAAACACCATATATTTT. Amino acids: CASTRDRLRSGNTIYF.

The chain has TRBV19 and TRBJ2-3; the D gene is possibly TRBD1 (6 bases). V lost 0 bases to trimming and J lost 13 bases, with 17 bases between them. The CDR3 consists of 14 residues. CDR1 LNHDA and CDR2 SQIVND come from the germline V gene (reference sequence). CDR3 coding DNA: TGTGCCAGTAGTATAGATCCTGGGGGACAAGAAAAGTATTTT. Its protein product is CASSIDPGGQEKYF. The full variable domain, rest sourced from reference TRBV19 and TRBJ2-3, is DGGITQSPKYLFRKEGQNVTLSCEQNLNHDAMYWYRQDPGQGLRLIYYSQIVNDFQKGDIAEGYSVSREKKESFPLTVTSAQKNPTAFYLCASSIDPGGQEKYFGPGTRLTVL.

The J gene is TRBJ2-1, the V gene TRBV27, with D possibly TRBD2 on 5 matching bases. The CDR3 length is 15 residues. Germline values: CDR1 MNHEY, CDR2 SMNVEV (reference sequence). V was shortened by 4 bases and J by 5 bases, with 15 bases between the two germline ends. Here the CDR3 reads CASSSVWRADNEQFF. The CDR3, as DNA: TGTGCCAGCAGTTCCGTCTGGCGGGCGGACAATGAGCAGTTCTTC.

This clonotype was counted ten times or more. The genes are TRBV7-2 and TRBJ1-1, with D maybe TRBD1 (5 bases). The germline V gene encodes CDR1 SGHTA and CDR2 FQGNSA. The CDR3 totals 14 residues. V lost 5 bases to trimming and J lost 0 bases, with 10 bases between them. CDR3 in amino acids: CASSRRQLNTEAFF. CDR3 nucleotides: TGTGCCAGCAGCCGCCGACAGCTGAACACTGAAGCTTTCTTT.

This clonotype showed up just a few times. This chain connects TRBV12-5 to TRBJ1-1; D is unresolved. CDR1 and CDR2 from the germline V gene are LGHNT and FRNRAP. CDR3 length: 14 residues. Trimming left V 2 bases short and J 1 base short, with 8 bases between. CDR3 protein: CASGLSHPNTEAFF. The CDR3 nucleotides are TGTGCTAGTGGTTTGTCACACCCGAACACTGAAGCTTTCTTT.

J is TRBJ2-1 and V is TRBV5-6; no firm D call. This CDR3 has 15 residues. The germline V gene encodes CDR1 SGHDT and CDR2 YYEEEE. Trimming took off 2 bases at V and 5 bases at J, with 14 bases between the two ends. Written as DNA, the CDR3 is TGTGCCAGCAGCTTACGTGACGGTGCCCACAATGAGCAGTTCTTC. It yields the protein CASSLRDGAHNEQFF. Complete variable domain (other parts from reference TRBV5-6 and TRBJ2-1): DAGVTQSPTHLIKTRGQQVTLRCSPKSGHDTVSWYQQALGQGPQFIFQYYEEEERQRGNFPDRFSGHQFPNYSSELNVNALLLGDSALYLCASSLRDGAHNEQFFGPGTRLTVL.

This clonotype was seen a handful of times. The J gene is TRBJ2-1, the V gene TRBV9; tentatively, D is TRBD2 (6 bases). The CDR3 extends over 16 amino acids. V was cut by 5 bases and J by 2 bases, with 17 bases left in between. The V gene's germline CDR1 is SGDLS and CDR2 YYNGEE. In DNA form, the CDR3 reads TGTGCCAGCAGTTATCTCGGGACGGGAGCCTACAATGAGCAGTTCTTC. It translates to CASSYLGTGAYNEQFF.

This clonotype was seen at least ten times. This sequence joins TRBV28 and TRBJ1-5; D possibly corresponds to TRBD1 (5 bases). This CDR3 region has 15 residues. Germline values: CDR1 MDHEN, CDR2 SYDVKM. With 3 bases removed from V and 1 base from J, the gap between germline ends came to 10 bases. The CDR3 reads CASSFPGTSNQPQHF. CDR3 in DNA: TGTGCCAGCAGTTTCCCCGGGACCAGCAATCAGCCCCAGCATTTT.

This clonotype has only a few counts. The chain uses TRBV5-6 and TRBJ1-1, with 7 positions matching TRBD1. The CDR3 totals 14 residues. The germline gives CDR1 SGHDT, CDR2 YYEEEE. V lost 8 bases to trimming and J lost 5 bases; unmatched junction nucleotides: 12. DNA of the CDR3: TGTGCCAGTATTCAGACAGGGATGGTGACTGAAGCTTTCTTT. It encodes CASIQTGMVTEAFF.

In its sample, this clonotype was seen many times. This chain uses TRBV9 with TRBJ1-1; a weak D match, TRBD1 (6 bases). The CDR3 extends over 15 amino acids. Germline V gives CDR1 SGDLS, CDR2 YYNGEE. Trimming shortened V by 3 bases and J by 3 bases, and 15 bases separated the two germline ends. The CDR3 DNA sequence: TGTGCCAGCAGCGGATACGGGGGGCCTTACACTGAAGCTTTCTTT. As protein: CASSGYGGPYTEAFF. The full variable domain, rest sourced from reference TRBV9 and TRBJ1-1, is DSGVTQTPKHLITATGQRVTLRCSPRSGDLSVYWYQQSLDQGLQFLIQYYNGEERAKGNILERFSAQQFPDLHSELNLSSLELGDSALYFCASSGYGGPYTEAFFGQGTRLTVV.

The table lists this clonotype with many counts. V and J are TRBV12-3 or TRBV12-4 and TRBJ1-4, with 8 bases that match TRBD1. This CDR3 contains 15 residues. Trimming cost V 6 bases and J 6 bases; bases outside gene matches: 9. The CDR3 spells CASSLTQGEYEKLFF. The CDR3, as DNA: TGTGCCAGCAGCCTTACACAGGGGGAATATGAAAAACTGTTTTTT.

This clonotype has more than one count but fewer than ten. The CDR3 nucleotides read TGTGCCAGCAGTGAAGGAGGGGTAGGATCCTACAATGAGCAGTTCTTC. Residues: CASSEGGVGSYNEQFF. The chain employs TRBV25-1 and TRBJ2-1; D is possibly TRBD2 (6 bases). Trimming left V 2 bases short and J 1 base short, with 12 bases between. The length of the CDR3 is 16 residues. In germline, CDR1 is MGHDK, CDR2 SYGVNS.

The genes are TRBV20-1 and TRBJ2-7, with a weak D call TRBD1 (5 bases). With 3 bases removed from V and 10 bases from J, the gap between germline ends came to 19 bases. This CDR3 spans 13 amino acids. The germline V gene has CDR1 DFQATT and CDR2 SNEGSKA (reference sequence). The CDR3 protein is CSARGPRGEEQYF. The CDR3, as DNA: TGCAGTGCTAGGGGGCCGCGCGGAGAAGAACAGTACTTC.

J is TRBJ2-5 and V is TRBV5-1, with TRBD2 matching over 7 bases. With V trimmed by 2 bases and J by 3 bases, 10 bases remained unmatched. Germline CDR1 and CDR2: SGHRS and YFSETQ. This CDR3 comprises 16 residues. In DNA form, the CDR3 reads TGCGCCAGCAGCTTCCTGGCGGGAGAACAAAAAGAGACCCAGTACTTC. Translation gives CASSFLAGEQKETQYF. Variable domain in full (rest from reference TRBV5-1 and TRBJ2-5): KAGVTQTPRYLIKTRGQQVTLSCSPISGHRSVSWYQQTPGQGLQFLFEYFSETQRNKGNFPGRFSGRQFSNSRSEMNVSTLELGDSALYLCASSFLAGEQKETQYFGPGTRLLVL.

The chain employs TRBV28 and TRBJ1-4, with 8 positions matching TRBD1. This CDR3 spans 19 amino acids. Germline V gene sequence: CDR1 MDHEN, CDR2 SYDVKM. With V trimmed by 5 bases and J by 5 bases, 19 bases remained unmatched. In nucleotides, the CDR3 is TGTGCCAGCAGTCCCTATATCACGGACCAGGGGGCGGTGAATGAAAAACTGTTTTTT. It translates to CASSPYITDQGAVNEKLFF.

This clonotype was recorded many times. The chain couples TRBV28 to TRBJ2-5, with D possibly matching TRBD1 (6 bases). The CDR3 length is 11 residues. The germline V gene encodes CDR1 MDHEN and CDR2 SYDVKM. The germline V and J ends were trimmed by 7 bases and 5 bases, with 8 bases remaining between them. Written as DNA, the CDR3 is TGTGCCAGCACACAGGGCGAGACCCAGTACTTC. Its translation is CASTQGETQYF.

J is TRBJ1-4 and V is TRBV6-5, with 9 bases matching TRBD1. J gave up 8 bases and V 4 bases, and 5 bases lay outside the gene matches. This CDR3 contains 14 residues. CDR1 and CDR2 (germline): MNHEY, SVGAGI. The DNA for the CDR3 is TGTGCCAGCAGTTCGGGACAGGGTGTGGAAAAACTGTTTTTT. It is translated as CASSSGQGVEKLFF.

This clonotype was seen many times. The V gene is TRBV6-6, the J gene TRBJ1-2; D gene ambiguous. V lost 0 bases to trimming and J lost 4 bases, with 9 bases between them. Germline CDR1 reads MNHNY; CDR2 reads SVGAGI (reference sequence). This CDR3 has 14 residues. The CDR3 spells CASSYSWGTYGYTF. CDR3 bases: TGTGCCAGCAGTTACTCGTGGGGAACCTATGGCTACACCTTC.